The clone carrying this TCR beta chain showed up just a few times. Its specificity is unknown. V dropped 1 base and J dropped 6; count of bases not matched to a gene: 5. Germline V CDR1 and CDR2: SEHNR, FQNEAQ (reference sequence). The length of the CDR3 is 14 residues. Listed TCR primers, together with previously described methods, were used for the bulk TCR libraries. TCRdb used MiXCR to reprocess the PCR reads, holding one entry per CDR3 protein. The data contain around 470,000 distinct CDR3 sequences, 25% of them singletons. The sorting of naive CD8 T cells used the CD8+CD4-CCR7+CD45RA+ phenotype. The record originates from a study of molecular identifiers for immune sequencing clone quantification. Regarding the study as a whole: Single-cell amounts of spiked Jurkat TCR RNA were reportedly detectable among over 750,000 naive cells.

The specimen sequenced was naive CD8+ T cells from blood, with Jurkat cell RNA spiked in. Noted subset: FACS-sorted CD8+CD4-CCR7+CD45RA+ naive T cells. The V and J genes are TRBV7-9 and TRBJ2-7; 8 bases align to TRBD1. The clonotype comes from a human donor in good health. Some libraries in this study had Jurkat cell RNA spiked in. CDR3 sequence: CASSLGTGLSEQYF. The CDR3 region has the DNA TGTGCCAGCAGCTTAGGGACAGGGCTAAGCGAGCAGTACTTC.